The T cell receptor beta chain under discussion was sequenced for a study of blood T cell repertoires in COVID-19. With 1 base removed from V and 0 bases from J, the gap between germline ends came to 6 bases. This CDR3 is built from 14 residues. The germline V gene has CDR1 SEHNR and CDR2 FQNEAQ (reference sequence). In its sample, this clone was seen a few times. Here immunoSEQ multiplex PCR was the method, and the copy in TCRdb shows in-frame clones only, minus some. The sample lists 140,000 to 150,000 clones, roughly 84% occurring once. Material for sequencing was PBMCs or T cells enriched from blood (not recorded which). The chain recombines TRBV7-9 with TRBJ1-1, with D uncertain. This TCR was sampled from a woman aged 45-65 years who had been exposed to COVID-19. CDR3 DNA: TGTGCCAGCAGCTTAGTTGCAGTGAACACTGAAGCTTTCTTT. It is translated as CASSLVAVNTEAFF.